Sequencing of this T cell receptor beta chain was carried out in a study of T cell changes during pregnancy in multiple sclerosis (dated 2019 in TCRdb). Looking at the study overall: In women with multiple sclerosis, the researchers looked at how the T cell repertoire shifted as pregnancy progressed.

The library was produced with the immunoSEQ multiplex PCR assay. TCRdb took over this immuneACCESS table, retaining in-frame rearrangements with V and J assigned. Such tables are incomplete; in checked studies, under half of the missing clones stem from an unresolved V gene, and the remainder is unexplained. This sample has just under 95,000 clones in its table, and 85% to 95% of those were observed once. The ten largest account for roughly 3% of the sample. Concerning this clone itself: Its antigen is not yet known. Base qualities are not provided; no much larger clone lies one nucleotide away.

V ends up 0 bases short and J 12 bases short, with an unmatched junction base count of 7. CDR1 SGHRS and CDR2 YFSETQ were looked up in the germline V gene. The CDR3 runs 14 residues from the cysteine to the phenylalanine. Only the CDR3 DNA stays, 42 bases, in frame from base 1. In this chain, TRBV5-1 is recombined with TRBJ2-1; TRBD1 aligns with 9 central bases. The specimen comprised peripheral blood, sampled in the first trimester of pregnancy. This receptor was taken from a female donor with multiple sclerosis, enrolled in a pregnancy study. DNA sequence: TGCGCCAGCAGCTTGGATAGGACAGGGGAAGGGCAGTTCTTC. Translated, it reads CASSLDRTGEGQFF.